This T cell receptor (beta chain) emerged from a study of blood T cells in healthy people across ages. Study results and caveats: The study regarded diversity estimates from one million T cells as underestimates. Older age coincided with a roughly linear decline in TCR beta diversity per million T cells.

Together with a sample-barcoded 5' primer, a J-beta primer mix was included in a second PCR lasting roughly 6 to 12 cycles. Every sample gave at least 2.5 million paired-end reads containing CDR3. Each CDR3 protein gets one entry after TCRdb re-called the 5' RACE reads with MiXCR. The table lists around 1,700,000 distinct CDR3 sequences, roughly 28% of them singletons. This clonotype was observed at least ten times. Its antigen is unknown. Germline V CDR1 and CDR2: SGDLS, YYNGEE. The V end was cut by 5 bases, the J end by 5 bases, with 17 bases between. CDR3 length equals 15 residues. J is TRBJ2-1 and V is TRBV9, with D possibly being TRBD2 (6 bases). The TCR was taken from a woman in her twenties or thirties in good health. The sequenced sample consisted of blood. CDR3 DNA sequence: TGTGCCAGCAGTCGACTAGTTGGGAAAAACAATGAGCAGTTCTTC. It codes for CASSRLVGKNNEQFF.